This TCR beta chain was captured by sequencing in a study of cytomegalovirus exposure and HLA in healthy donors. 60 Vbeta and 13 Jbeta primers were used in PCR. Using immunoSEQ multiplex PCR, the repertoire was profiled, and TCRdb retains in-frame clones only, with some absent. The repertoire holds over 150,000 clones, with approximately 80% as singletons. Deletions cut 0 bases from V and 4 bases from J, with 16 bases between. Germline values: CDR1 GTSNPN, CDR2 SVGIG (reference sequence). This CDR3 has 15 amino acids. The chain carries TRBV30 and TRBJ2-7; tentative D call: TRBD1 (6 bases). This TCR derives from a woman in her 40s in good health and CMV-seropositive. Sequencing input: PBMCs. For the CDR3, the DNA is TGTGCCTGGAGTGTACATGGGGGCGTTTGGTACGAGCAGTACTTC. It codes for CAWSVHGGVWYEQYF. Full variable domain (missing parts from reference TRBV30 and TRBJ2-7): SQTIHQWPATLVQPVGSPLSLECTVEGTSNPNLYWYRQAAGRGLQLLFYSVGIGQISSEVPQNLSASRPQDRQFILSSKKLLLSDSGFYLCAWSVHGGVWYEQYFGPGTRLTVT.